This TCR beta chain was sequenced during a study of T cell repertoires in cytomegalovirus infection. As for the study in general: CMV infection and matching HLA type were both indicated by public TCR beta signatures. Study findings and constraints: HLA-C-restricted CMV-specific TCR beta clonotypes prevailed in the ex vivo response.

Via MiXCR, TCRdb re-called the reads, giving one row per CDR3 protein. The table includes roughly 230,000 distinct CDR3 sequences, 10% to 15% detected once. A note on this clonotype: Its antigen is still unknown.

Germline V CDR1 and CDR2: MDHEN, SYDVKM. Trimming pared 5 bases from V and 3 bases from J, leaving 16 bases between. This CDR3 is 15 amino acids long. The chain is built from TRBV28 and TRBJ1-2, with D possibly being TRBD1 (5 bases). Sequences were obtained from PBMCs. The origin of this receptor is a human donor in good health (CMV status not recorded). Some clones in this sample may be carry-over from other donors' samples. The CDR3 is CASSDPGGRDYGYTF. The CDR3, as DNA: TGTGCCAGCAGTGACCCGGGGGGACGGGACTATGGCTACACCTTC.